The following is a T cell receptor (beta chain) sequence with its context. As processed by the authors: Cell counts per sample came from amplifying reference gene primers. The protocol was immunoSEQ multiplex PCR, while the TCRdb copy is restricted to in-frame clones and leaves out a portion. Clonal size and the V and J genes are those of that table, whereas D and trimming came from the DNA. Seen here are about 310,000 clones, roughly 84% observed once, and the top ten hold 1%. This record comes from a study of blood T cell repertoires in COVID-19. Study information: There were acute and convalescent COVID-19 samples, and they came from the United States, Italy and Spain. In each case, the material was cDNA or gDNA derived from T cells, B-cell-depleted T cells, or PBMCs.

V was trimmed by 0 bases and J by 3 bases, leaving 11 bases between them. The germline V gene has CDR1 MNHEY and CDR2 SVGAGI. The length of the CDR3 is 16 residues. The source of this sequence is a man aged 50 to 60 with active or convalescent COVID-19. The gene calls are TRBV6-5 and TRBJ2-2, with TRBD2 as a possible D gene (6 bases). The sample was peripheral blood. The CDR3 here is CASSYSRSGYTGELFF. CDR3 bases: TGTGCCAGCAGTTACTCACGTAGCGGATACACCGGGGAGCTGTTTTTT.